The 27 T cell receptor beta chains below come from one sample, sequenced in a study of T-cell reconstitution after alpha-beta-depleted transplantation in children. It was with unique molecular identifiers that the TCRbeta library was prepared. MiXCR was run by TCRdb on the PCR reads, yielding one entry per CDR3 protein. The sample has approximately 400,000 distinct CDR3 sequences; roughly 15% are singletons. The specimen comprised PBMCs, mostly from graft donor cells, sampled 360 days after TCRalphabeta/CD19-depleted stem cell transplant. Receptors originate from a boy in the first two years of life who had a stem cell transplant for Wiskott-Aldrich syndrome, so the T cells may come from the graft donor.

The V call is TRBV29-1, the J call TRBJ2-1; tentatively, D is TRBD1 or TRBD2 (5 bases each). The CDR3 is made up of 15 amino acids. Germline V gene lookup returns CDR1 SQVTM and CDR2 ANQGSEA. V lost 6 bases, J lost 0 bases, and 15 bases lay in between. The CDR3 reads CSVGRGRSSYNEQFF. The CDR3 DNA is TGCAGCGTCGGAAGGGGACGGTCCTCCTACAATGAGCAGTTCTTC.

Only one count was recorded for this clonotype. V is TRBV20-1 and J is TRBJ2-1; TRBD2 aligns across 7 bases. CDR3 length: 15 amino acids. V lost 1 base and J lost 9; bases outside the gene matches: 12. In germline, CDR1 is DFQATT, CDR2 SNEGSKA (reference sequence). The CDR3 region has the DNA TGCAGTGCTAGAGGGACTAGAATGGGCTTCGGTGAGCAGTTCTTC. Amino acid sequence: CSARGTRMGFGEQFF.

This clonotype was seen a handful of times. This chain connects TRBV6-5 to TRBJ2-3; no firm D call. V lost 2 bases to trimming and J lost 0 bases, with 6 bases between them. Germline lookup yields CDR1 MNHEY and CDR2 SVGAGI. The CDR3 length is 14 residues. The CDR3 nucleotides read TGTGCCAGCAGTTACAGGTTTAGCACAGATACGCAGTATTTT. This sequence encodes CASSYRFSTDTQYF.

This clonotype appeared a few times. This chain joins TRBV28 and TRBJ2-5, with D perhaps TRBD1 (6 bases). Per germline, CDR1 MDHEN and CDR2 SYDVKM. Trimming took off 5 bases at V and 4 bases at J, with 14 bases between the two ends. CDR3 length: 14 amino acids. The CDR3 protein is CASSPRGLLETQYF. The CDR3, as DNA: TGTGCCAGCAGTCCCAGGGGTCTCTTAGAGACCCAGTACTTC.

This clonotype has just a few counts. J is TRBJ2-7 and V is TRBV5-1; TRBD1 might be the D (6 bases). Per the germline V gene, CDR1 is SGHRS and CDR2 is YFSETQ. The V end was cut by 2 bases, the J end by 3 bases, with 12 bases between. The CDR3 length is 14 residues. Written as DNA, the CDR3 is TGCGCCAGCAGCTTCTATGGACAGCGCTACGAGCAGTACTTC. This translates into CASSFYGQRYEQYF.

This clonotype has more than one count but fewer than ten. The chain couples TRBV18 to TRBJ2-1; 9 bases are a match to TRBD2. V lost 5 bases to trimming and J lost 0 bases; unmatched junction nucleotides: 8. Per the germline V gene, CDR1 is KGHSH and CDR2 is LQKENI. The CDR3 is 17 residues long. The CDR3 loop is CASSARLAASSYNEQFF. DNA for the CDR3: TGTGCCAGCTCAGCTAGACTAGCGGCGAGCTCCTACAATGAGCAGTTCTTC.

This clonotype turned up a few times. This chain connects TRBV7-9 to TRBJ2-2; 10 bases map to TRBD2. The V segment lost 1 base and the J segment 4 bases; nucleotides outside the gene matches: 3. Germline assignment: CDR1 SEHNR and CDR2 FQNEAQ (reference sequence). CDR3 length: 16 amino acids. CDR3 residues: CASSLGLAGITGELFF. The CDR3 nucleotides read TGTGCCAGCAGCTTAGGACTAGCGGGTATCACCGGGGAGCTGTTTTTT.

The chain uses TRBV5-1 and TRBJ2-3; 10 bases align to TRBD1. CDR3 length: 15 residues. Germline V gives CDR1 SGHRS, CDR2 YFSETQ. Trimming took 2 bases from V and 6 from J; bases not matched to a gene: 6. The CDR3 loop is CASSLAGTGADTQYF. In nucleotides, the CDR3 is TGCGCCAGCAGCTTAGCCGGGACAGGGGCGGATACGCAGTATTTT. The whole variable domain, remainder taken from reference TRBV5-1 and TRBJ2-3, is KAGVTQTPRYLIKTRGQQVTLSCSPISGHRSVSWYQQTPGQGLQFLFEYFSETQRNKGNFPGRFSGRQFSNSRSEMNVSTLELGDSALYLCASSLAGTGADTQYFGPGTRLTVL.

The chain uses TRBV4-3 and TRBJ2-7; 7 positions agree with TRBD2. Germline loops: CDR1 LGHNA, CDR2 YSLEER. V was clipped by 4 bases and J by 7 bases; unmatched bases: 16. The CDR3 covers 16 residues. The CDR3 region has the DNA TGCGCCAGCAGCCCGGCGGCGGGAGCTCCTCCTCGGGAGCAGTACTTC. It yields the protein CASSPAAGAPPREQYF.

This clonotype was recorded a few times. This chain connects TRBV6-2 or TRBV6-3 to TRBJ2-7; tentatively, D is TRBD2 (5 bases). Trimming cost V 4 bases and J 5 bases, with 9 bases left between them. In germline, CDR1 is MNHEY, CDR2 SVGEGT. The CDR3 sequence is 12 residues long. This chain's CDR3 is CASSSTNHEQYF. As DNA, the CDR3 is TGTGCCAGCAGTTCGACTAATCACGAGCAGTACTTC.

This clonotype has at least ten counts. This chain connects TRBV4-1 to TRBJ2-3; possibly TRBD2 for D (6 bases). V lost 0 bases, J lost 1 base, and 14 bases lay in between. The CDR3 is 17 amino acids. Germline V gene sequence: CDR1 MGHRA, CDR2 YSYEKL. The CDR3 loop reads CASSQDVSAGRTDTQYF. The CDR3 nucleotides read TGCGCCAGCAGCCAAGATGTTAGTGCGGGGCGCACAGATACGCAGTATTTT.

This clonotype was seen only a few times. CDR3 coding DNA: TGCGCCAGCAGCTTGATCCGGGCAGGAGCCGTGTCTGGGGCCAACGTCCTGACTTTC. Translated, it gives CASSLIRAGAVSGANVLTF. The chain uses TRBV5-1 and TRBJ2-6; D gene ambiguous. V was cut by 1 base and J by 1 base, with 18 bases left in between. Germline V gives CDR1 SGHRS, CDR2 YFSETQ. This CDR3 is 19 amino acids long.

The genes are TRBV7-9 and TRBJ2-7; tentatively, D is TRBD1 or TRBD2 (5 bases each). Trimming shortened V by 7 bases and J by 0 bases, and 13 bases separated the two germline ends. The CDR3 has 14 residues. Germline V CDR1 and CDR2: SEHNR, FQNEAQ (reference sequence). The CDR3 here is CASTLGASSYEQYF. In DNA form, the CDR3 reads TGTGCCAGCACCCTCGGGGCCAGCTCCTACGAGCAGTACTTC.

This clonotype appeared a few times. Written as DNA, the CDR3 is TGTGCCAGCAGCCAAGGACCCGACAGGAGGCAGCAGTACTTC. Its translation is CASSQGPDRRQQYF. The gene calls are TRBV4-2 and TRBJ2-7; weak D call: TRBD1 (6 bases). Germline-derived CDR1 and CDR2 are LGHNA and YNFKEQ. V lost 1 base, J lost 8 bases, and 15 bases lay in between. The CDR3 covers 14 residues.

The chain combines TRBV12-3 or TRBV12-4 with TRBJ2-1; 11 bases are a match to TRBD2. The CDR3 totals 16 residues. V shed 5 bases, J shed 7 bases, and the junction held 10 bases outside the gene matches. The CDR3 DNA follows: TGTGCCAGCAGTCCCCTGGCGGGACTAGCGGTAAATGAGCAGTTCTTC. Its translation: CASSPLAGLAVNEQFF.

The chain recombines TRBV7-2 with TRBJ2-7, with 9 bases that match TRBD1. Trimming removed 3 bases from V and 9 bases from J; junction bases left unmatched: 12. The CDR3 spans 15 residues. Germline CDR1 SGHTA, CDR2 FQGNSA. The CDR3 loop reads CASSFQTGTGMGQYF. Here the CDR3 DNA reads TGTGCCAGCAGCTTTCAGACCGGGACAGGGATGGGGCAGTACTTC.

V is TRBV13 and J is TRBJ1-3, with D perhaps TRBD1 (5 bases). V lost 8 bases to trimming and J lost 2 bases, with 13 bases between them. The germline V gene encodes CDR1 PRHDT and CDR2 FYEKMQ (reference sequence). This CDR3 contains 14 residues. DNA of the CDR3: TGTGCCAGCCGCGGGGGATTCCCTGGAAACACCATATATTTT. Translating it yields CASRGGFPGNTIYF.

The genes are TRBV20-1 and TRBJ2-7, with 7 bases fitting TRBD1. The CDR3 spans 17 residues. The germline CDR1 and CDR2 sequences are DFQATT and SNEGSKA (reference sequence). J was trimmed by 3 bases and V by 5 bases; bases with no gene match: 19. The CDR3 sequence is CSAPSLDRAVIDYEQYF. CDR3 bases: TGCAGTGCTCCGAGTCTCGACAGGGCCGTTATCGACTACGAGCAGTACTTC.

Only a few counts were recorded for this clonotype. CDR3 sequence reads: CASSSRVANIQYF. The CDR3 nucleotides are TGTGCCAGCAGCTCCAGGGTGGCGAACATTCAGTACTTC. The rearrangement links TRBV7-2 to TRBJ2-4; D possibly corresponds to TRBD1 (5 bases). CDR3 length equals 13 residues. Per germline, CDR1 SGHTA and CDR2 FQGNSA. The V end was cut by 4 bases, the J end by 7 bases, with 11 bases between.

This sequence joins TRBV4-1 and TRBJ2-1; 8 bases line up with TRBD2. This CDR3 comprises 16 residues. The junction had 5 bases not matched to a gene; V was cut back by 2 bases and J by 2 bases. The germline gives CDR1 MGHRA, CDR2 YSYEKL. This CDR3 reads CASSQPTGGPYNEQFF. The CDR3 coding sequence is TGCGCCAGCAGCCAACCTACGGGAGGGCCCTACAATGAGCAGTTCTTC.

The chain joins TRBV5-1 to TRBJ2-7; 7 nucleotides align to TRBD1. Germline CDR1 reads SGHRS; CDR2 reads YFSETQ. J lost 6 bases, V lost 6 bases, and 9 bases had no gene match. This CDR3 contains 13 residues. In DNA form, the CDR3 reads TGCGCCAGCACCGTGACAGGGAATGGCGAGCAGTACTTC. Its protein product is CASTVTGNGEQYF.

The J gene is TRBJ1-2, the V gene TRBV18, with unresolved D. V was pared by 1 base and J by 6 bases, with 9 bases between. This CDR3 contains 13 residues. Germline-derived CDR1 and CDR2 are KGHSH and LQKENI. The CDR3 spells CASSPQWGNGYTF. The CDR3 DNA is TGTGCCAGCTCACCACAGTGGGGAAATGGCTACACCTTC.

The chain has TRBV12-3 or TRBV12-4 and TRBJ2-1; D is ambiguous. The CDR3 runs 15 residues. V was cut by 2 bases and J by 4 bases, with 12 bases left in between. CDR3 DNA sequence: TGTGCCAGCAGTTTATCTCGGCTTCGATACAATGAGCAGTTCTTC. Protein sequence: CASSLSRLRYNEQFF.

V gene TRBV5-1 combines with J gene TRBJ2-7, with a weak D call TRBD1 (6 bases). This CDR3 contains 16 residues. CDR1 is SGHRS, CDR2 YFSETQ, per germline. The V end was cut by 1 base, the J end by 4 bases, with 18 bases between. The CDR3 DNA reads as TGCGCCAGCAGCTTGAGTTCCGGGACAACCTCTTACGAGCAGTACTTC. Amino acid sequence: CASSLSSGTTSYEQYF.

J is TRBJ2-1 and V is TRBV10-3, with 9 nucleotides matching TRBD2. V was pared by 0 bases and J by 1 base, with 1 base of the junction left unmatched. The length of the CDR3 is 16 residues. Germline CDR1 ENHRY, CDR2 SYGVKD. The CDR3 DNA reads as TGTGCCATCAGTGAGTCTAGCGGGGGTTCCTACAATGAGCAGTTCTTC. This codes for CAISESSGGSYNEQFF.

This clonotype has just a few counts. The chain links TRBV10-3 to TRBJ2-5; D gene unclear. The V gene lost 4 bases and the J gene lost 2 bases, with 11 bases spanning the gap. Germline V gene data show CDR1 as ENHRY and CDR2 as SYGVKD. CDR3 length: 14 residues. CDR3 sequence (DNA): TGTGCCATCAGTGCAAACGGCGTTCAAGAGACCCAGTACTTC. This sequence encodes CAISANGVQETQYF.

The CDR3 sequence: CAWKSSMGQMNTEAFF. Here the CDR3 DNA reads TGTGCCTGGAAGTCGTCCATGGGACAGATGAACACTGAAGCTTTCTTT. J is TRBJ1-1 and V is TRBV30; 7 bases are a match to TRBD1. The CDR3 runs 16 residues. Germline V gene sequence: CDR1 GTSNPN, CDR2 SVGIG (reference sequence). The junction had 11 bases not matched to a gene; V was cut back by 4 bases and J by 0 bases.